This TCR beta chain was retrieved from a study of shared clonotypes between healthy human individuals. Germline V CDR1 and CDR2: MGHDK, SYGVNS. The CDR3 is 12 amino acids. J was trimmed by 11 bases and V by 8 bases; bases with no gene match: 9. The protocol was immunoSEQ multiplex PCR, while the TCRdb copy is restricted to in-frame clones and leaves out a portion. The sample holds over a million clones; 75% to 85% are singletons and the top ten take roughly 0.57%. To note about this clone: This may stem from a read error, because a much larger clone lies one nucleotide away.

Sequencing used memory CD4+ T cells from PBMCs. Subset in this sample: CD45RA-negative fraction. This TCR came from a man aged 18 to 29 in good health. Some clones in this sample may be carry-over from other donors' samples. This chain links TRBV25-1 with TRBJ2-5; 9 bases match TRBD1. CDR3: CASGTGTYVQYF. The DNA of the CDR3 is TGTGCCAGCGGGACAGGGACCTACGTGCAGTACTTC. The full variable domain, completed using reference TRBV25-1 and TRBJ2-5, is EADIYQTPRYLVIGTGKKITLECSQTMGHDKMYWYQQDPGMELHLIHYSYGVNSTEKGDLSSESTVSRIRTEHFPLTLESARPSHTSQYLCASGTGTYVQYFGPGTRLLVL.